Below are 15 T cell receptor beta chains sequenced from a single sample in a study of T-cell memory formation after mild COVID-19. TCRdb processed the 5' RACE reads anew with MiXCR; each CDR3 protein has one entry. The sample holds around 370,000 distinct CDR3 sequences, approximately 21% seen once. Sequencing was performed on PBMCs or a T cell subset sorted from them (not recorded which). The origin of the receptors is an adult woman who had mild COVID-19 (a few samples of this study predate the infection). Cell type and time point are not known.

V is TRBV20-1 and J is TRBJ1-5, with unresolved D. There are 13 residues in the CDR3. Germline CDR1 DFQATT, CDR2 SNEGSKA (reference sequence). Trimming cost V 4 bases and J 3 bases, with 10 bases left between them. CDR3 bases: TGCAGTGCTAAATCGTCAAACAATCAGCCCCAGCATTTT. Residues: CSAKSSNNQPQHF.

In this sample, this clonotype turned up a few times. This rearrangement joins TRBV24-1 to TRBJ2-3; TRBD2 matches at 8 bases. V dropped 9 bases and J dropped 3; count of bases not matched to a gene: 7. The CDR3 is 14 amino acids. Germline CDR1 KGHDR, CDR2 SFDVKD. The CDR3, as DNA: TGTGCCACCCGGGAGGGGGGCTTGACAGATACGCAGTATTTT. This encodes CATREGGLTDTQYF.

This clonotype was seen a handful of times. This chain uses TRBV7-3 with TRBJ2-6, with TRBD2 matching 10 bases. The CDR3 spans 18 residues. Germline CDR1 is SGHTA and CDR2 is FQGTGA. V shed 5 bases, J shed 0 bases, and the junction held 7 bases outside the gene matches. The chain's CDR3 is CASSPGAGGFSGANVLTF. In DNA form, the CDR3 reads TGTGCCAGCAGCCCAGGAGCGGGGGGGTTCTCTGGGGCCAACGTCCTGACTTTC.

This clonotype has ten or more counts. This chain links TRBV7-2 with TRBJ1-5; D unresolved. This CDR3 is 13 amino acids long. CDR1 and CDR2 (germline): SGHTA, FQGNSA. Trimming removed 5 bases at V and 2 bases at J, with 7 bases between. The CDR3 DNA follows: TGTGCCAGCAGCACTAGGGGCAATCAGCCCCAGCATTTT. Amino acids: CASSTRGNQPQHF.

At least ten counts were recorded for this clonotype. J is TRBJ1-3 and V is TRBV3-1; no clear D. The V gene's germline CDR1 is LGHDT and CDR2 YNNKEL (reference sequence). V was cut by 4 bases and J by 1 base, with 14 bases left in between. This CDR3 spans 16 amino acids. CDR3 nucleotide sequence: TGTGCCAGCAGCCCGTCTCAGGTTGGGTCTGGAAACACCATATATTTT. It is translated as CASSPSQVGSGNTIYF.

The rearrangement joins TRBV6-1 to TRBJ1-5; 10 positions agree with TRBD1. The CDR3 is 13 amino acids. Germline V lookup: CDR1 MNHNS, CDR2 SASEGT. Losses at the gene ends were 6 bases for V and 6 bases for J; bases not matched to a gene: 2. The CDR3 reads CASSRDRGQPQHF. CDR3 DNA sequence: TGTGCCAGCAGCCGGGACAGGGGTCAGCCCCAGCATTTT.

This clonotype was seen a few times. This chain's CDR3 is CASSRDSLLNYGYTF. CDR3 bases: TGTGCCAGCAGCCGGGACAGCTTATTGAACTATGGCTACACCTTC. The chain has TRBV14 and TRBJ1-2; 7 bases are a match to TRBD1. The germline gives CDR1 SGHDN, CDR2 FVKESK. V was clipped by 4 bases and J by 2 bases; unmatched bases: 7. The CDR3 totals 15 residues.

This clonotype has just a few counts. This sequence joins TRBV7-6 and TRBJ1-4; the D gene is possibly TRBD1 (5 bases). The CDR3 runs 16 residues. Trimming took off 2 bases at V and 8 bases at J, with 18 bases between the two ends. The V gene's germline CDR1 is SGHVS and CDR2 FNYEAQ. In nucleotides, the CDR3 is TGTGCCAGCAGCTTATCTCCCAACGACAGAGGGGAAAAACTGTTTTTT. Translating it yields CASSLSPNDRGEKLFF.

The chain is built from TRBV7-9 and TRBJ2-7, with a weak D call TRBD1 (6 bases). This CDR3 region has 15 residues. Trimming removed 6 bases at V and 3 bases at J, with 18 bases between. The germline gives CDR1 SEHNR, CDR2 FQNEAQ (reference sequence). The DNA of the CDR3 is TGTGCCAGCAGTTCGCCGGATACAGGGTACTACGAGCAGTACTTC. Amino acid sequence: CASSSPDTGYYEQYF.

The CDR3 DNA follows: TGTGCCAGCAGGGGAATCGGGACAGGGGATGAAAAACTGTTTTTT. Translated, it gives CASRGIGTGDEKLFF. The chain links TRBV7-9 to TRBJ1-4, with TRBD1 identical over 10 bases. J lost 6 bases, V lost 6 bases, and 7 bases had no gene match. The V gene's germline CDR1 is SEHNR and CDR2 FQNEAQ (reference sequence). CDR3 length equals 15 residues.

This clonotype was seen more than once but under ten times. The chain has TRBV5-1 and TRBJ2-3; no definite D call. The CDR3 runs 15 residues. Per germline, CDR1 SGHRS and CDR2 YFSETQ. The V end was cut by 4 bases, the J end by 2 bases, with 14 bases between. CDR3 sequence reads: CASSPTRANTDTQYF. The CDR3 nucleotides are TGCGCCAGCAGCCCAACCCGCGCTAACACAGATACGCAGTATTTT.

This clonotype has a handful of counts. The chain links TRBV18 to TRBJ2-7; D may match TRBD1 or TRBD2 (5 bases each). This CDR3 contains 15 residues. Between the trimmed V and J ends, which lost 3 bases and 7 bases, there was a span of 19 bases. Germline CDR1 and CDR2: KGHSH and LQKENI. CDR3 sequence reads: CASSPPGRRSGEQYF. CDR3 coding DNA: TGTGCCAGCTCACCCCCGGGACGGAGATCTGGAGAGCAGTACTTC. Full variable domain (rest looked up from reference TRBV18 and TRBJ2-7): NAGVMQNPRHLVRRRGQEARLRCSPMKGHSHVYWYRQLPEEGLKFMVYLQKENIIDESGMPKERFSAEFPKEGPSILRIQQVVRGDSAAYFCASSPPGRRSGEQYFGPGTRLTVT.

The rearrangement links TRBV2 to TRBJ2-3; 10 nucleotides line up with TRBD1. The trim removed 5 bases at V and 4 bases at J, leaving 3 bases unmatched. CDR1 SNHLY and CDR2 FYNNEI come from the germline V gene. CDR3 length: 14 residues. CDR3 amino acids: CASSRDRGADTQYF. CDR3 DNA: TGTGCCAGCAGTCGGGACAGGGGAGCAGATACGCAGTATTTT.

The V call is TRBV5-1, the J call TRBJ2-5; 10 bases are a match to TRBD2. Germline V lookup: CDR1 SGHRS, CDR2 YFSETQ. With 6 bases clipped from V and 2 bases from J, the junction kept 4 bases outside the gene matches. This CDR3 is built from 14 residues. The chain's CDR3 is CASIQRGGQETQYF. CDR3 sequence (DNA): TGCGCCAGCATCCAGCGGGGGGGTCAAGAGACCCAGTACTTC.

The chain has TRBV4-1 and TRBJ2-7; D might be TRBD1 (6 bases). Trimming shortened V by 0 bases and J by 5 bases, and 14 bases separated the two germline ends. In germline, CDR1 is MGHRA, CDR2 YSYEKL. The CDR3 is made up of 15 amino acids. The CDR3 reads CASSQDGQGTDEQYF. The CDR3 DNA follows: TGCGCCAGCAGCCAAGATGGGCAGGGGACGGACGAGCAGTACTTC.